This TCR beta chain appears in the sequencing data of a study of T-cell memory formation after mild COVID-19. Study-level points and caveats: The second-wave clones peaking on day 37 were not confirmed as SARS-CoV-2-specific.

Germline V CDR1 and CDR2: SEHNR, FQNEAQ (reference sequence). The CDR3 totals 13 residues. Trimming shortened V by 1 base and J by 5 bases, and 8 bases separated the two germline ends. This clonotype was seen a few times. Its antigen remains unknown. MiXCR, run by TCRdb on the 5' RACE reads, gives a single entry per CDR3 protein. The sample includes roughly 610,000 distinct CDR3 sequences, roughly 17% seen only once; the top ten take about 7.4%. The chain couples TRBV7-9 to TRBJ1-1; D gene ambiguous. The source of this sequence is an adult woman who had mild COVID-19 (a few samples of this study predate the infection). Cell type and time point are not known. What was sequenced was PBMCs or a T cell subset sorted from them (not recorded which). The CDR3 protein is CASSLDTWTEAFF. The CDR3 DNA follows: TGTGCCAGCAGCTTAGACACGTGGACTGAAGCTTTCTTT.